A selection of T cell receptor beta chains follows, all from one sample in a study of T cells after yellow fever vaccination. TCRdb recomputed calls from the 5' RACE reads with MiXCR, one row per CDR3 protein. Of about 340,000 distinct CDR3 sequences in the sample, roughly 8.7% were seen once. The sample consisted of PBMCs, taken on the day of the first yellow fever vaccination. The receptors stem from a man younger than 35 who received the YFV17D yellow fever vaccine. CDR3s include the opening cysteine and the closing phenylalanine or tryptophan. Each record gives: J gene, V gene, clone size, CDR3 protein. Size is stated for part of the rows, as once, few or many counts, or as a class when the clone is expanded.

TRBJ2-3	TRBV7-3	few	CASSLSVLADTDTQYF
TRBJ1-1	TRBV12-3/TRBV12-4	many	CASRGAGTEAFF
TRBJ1-2	TRBV7-9	-	CASGWGGGYTF
TRBJ1-2	TRBV12-3/TRBV12-4	-	CASSLGDRGTDGYTF
TRBJ2-6	TRBV5-8	once	CASRQGGGANVLTF
TRBJ1-1	TRBV20-1	-	CSARKGVGNYNTEAFF
TRBJ1-3	TRBV7-9	few	CASSLGTIMSGNTIYF
TRBJ2-1	TRBV5-4	few	CASSSRTGEWYNEQFF
TRBJ1-5	TRBV4-2	-	CASSLQRSDQPQHF
TRBJ1-2	TRBV3-1	many	CASSQAHYGYTF
TRBJ2-5	TRBV12-3/TRBV12-4	many	CATALTGQETQYF
TRBJ1-1	TRBV12-3/TRBV12-4	-	CASSHTGRNTEAFF
TRBJ2-3	TRBV7-9	-	CASSLPVGTQYF
TRBJ2-7	TRBV27	many	CATGGLSSYEQYF
TRBJ2-5	TRBV7-8	few	CACRGLEETQYF
TRBJ2-1	TRBV6-4	few	CASSVASGGAGEQFF
TRBJ2-1	TRBV7-2	-	CASSTGLAGYNEQFF
TRBJ2-3	TRBV5-1	once	CASSLEANRRLTDTQYF
TRBJ2-2	TRBV18	many	CASSPPRGNTGELFF
TRBJ2-1	TRBV19	few	CASSIKHESYNEQFF
TRBJ2-4	TRBV7-9	few	CASSWTSGQNIQYF
TRBJ2-7	TRBV5-6	-	CASSLAVGGGYEQYF
TRBJ2-7	TRBV7-9	few	CASIPRGVGTYEQYF
TRBJ2-7	TRBV4-2	few	CASSHRAERYF
TRBJ2-3	TRBV25-1	few	CASGGNTDTQYF
TRBJ1-1	TRBV20-1	many	CSAKTGFGAFF
TRBJ2-2	TRBV20-1	few	CSAGAGGGTGELFF
TRBJ1-1	TRBV5-6	few	CASSLGGWAMNTEAFF
TRBJ2-3	TRBV12-3/TRBV12-4	many	CASSSGQGAQADTQYF
TRBJ1-6	TRBV7-2	few	CASTQYRAPLHF
TRBJ2-7	TRBV10-3	many	CAISGSSYEQYF
TRBJ2-2	TRBV9	-	CASSVWTASNTGELFF
TRBJ2-1	TRBV5-1	many	CASTAQGGENEQFF
TRBJ1-2	TRBV4-1	many	CASSQDMGPYGYTF
TRBJ2-2	TRBV20-1	few	CSASSDTGELFF
TRBJ1-2	TRBV27	-	CASSHDRFYGYTF
TRBJ1-6	TRBV6-5	few	CASSYSRGVLRNSPLHF
TRBJ1-1	TRBV5-1	-	CASSLDRANTGAFF
TRBJ1-1	TRBV4-3	-	CASSQEGQNTEAFF
TRBJ2-7	TRBV30	few	CAWGFGSYEQYF
TRBJ2-1	TRBV7-2	-	CASTRDRGTNEQFF
TRBJ1-2	TRBV20-1	-	CSASDRHSNYGYTF
TRBJ2-5	TRBV15	-	CATSRGLAGGQETQYF
TRBJ1-2	TRBV7-9	-	CASSLAGGQFYGYTF
TRBJ1-4	TRBV6-1	few	CASSDGKLFF
TRBJ2-4	TRBV7-2	-	CASSYPPLVPQYF
TRBJ2-5	TRBV7-7	-	CASSLGNRDGETQYF
TRBJ1-2	TRBV5-1	-	CASSRQVSSYGYTF
TRBJ2-1	TRBV5-1	few	CASSLGGPNNEQFF
TRBJ2-5	TRBV20-1	few	CSARWYPRETQYF
TRBJ1-5	TRBV10-3	many	CAISESARGGFGQPQHF
TRBJ2-1	TRBV5-1	-	CASSQPPGAGNEQFF